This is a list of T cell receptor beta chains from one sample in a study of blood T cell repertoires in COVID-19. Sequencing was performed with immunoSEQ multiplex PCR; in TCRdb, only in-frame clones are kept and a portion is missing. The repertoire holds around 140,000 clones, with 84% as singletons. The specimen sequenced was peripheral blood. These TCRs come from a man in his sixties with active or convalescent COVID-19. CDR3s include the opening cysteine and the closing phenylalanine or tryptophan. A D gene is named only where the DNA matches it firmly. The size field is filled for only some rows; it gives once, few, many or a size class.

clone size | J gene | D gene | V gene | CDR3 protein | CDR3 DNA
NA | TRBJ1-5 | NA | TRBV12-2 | CASRQNQPQHF | TGTGCAAGTCGCCAGAATCAGCCCCAGCATTTT
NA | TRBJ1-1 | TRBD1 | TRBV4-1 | CASGPDRANTEAFF | TGCGCCAGCGGGCCTGACAGGGCGAACACTGAAGCTTTCTTT
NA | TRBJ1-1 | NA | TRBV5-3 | CARSLEAAGPVGEAFF | TGTGCCAGAAGCTTGGAAGCGGCCGGGCCCGTGGGAGAAGCTTTCTTT
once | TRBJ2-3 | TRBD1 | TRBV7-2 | CASSTGDRGRADTQYF | TGTGCCAGCAGCACGGGGGACAGGGGGCGCGCAGATACGCAGTATTTT
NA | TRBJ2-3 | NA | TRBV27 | CASSLLLGGTQYF | TGTGCCAGCAGTTTATTATTAGGGGGTACGCAGTATTTT
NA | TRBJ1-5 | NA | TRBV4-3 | CASSQEVRGSRNQPQHF | TGCGCCAGCAGCCAAGAGGTGCGGGGGAGTCGCAATCAGCCCCAGCATTTT
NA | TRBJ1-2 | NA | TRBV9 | CASSAGAAYGYTF | TGTGCCAGCAGTGCGGGGGCGGCGTATGGCTACACCTTC
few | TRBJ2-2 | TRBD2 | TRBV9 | CASNPGLGGTGELFF | TGTGCCAGCAATCCGGGACTAGGAGGTACCGGGGAGCTGTTTTTT
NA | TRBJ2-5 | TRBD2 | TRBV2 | CASRLTSGGLQETQYF | TGTGCCAGCAGACTCACTAGCGGGGGCCTACAAGAGACCCAGTACTTC
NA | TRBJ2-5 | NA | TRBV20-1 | CSAKREETQYF | TGCAGTGCTAAGAGGGAAGAGACCCAGTACTTC
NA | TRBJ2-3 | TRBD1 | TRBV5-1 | CATALQGGLIDTQYF | TGCGCCACCGCGCTACAGGGGGGTCTCATAGATACGCAGTATTTT
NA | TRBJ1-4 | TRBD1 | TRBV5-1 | CASSFRGEKLFF | TGCGCCAGCAGCTTCAGGGGGGAAAAACTGTTTTTT
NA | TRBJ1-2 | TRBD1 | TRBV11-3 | CASSSSPSTGAYYGYTF | TGTGCCAGCAGCTCCTCCCCATCGACAGGGGCTTACTATGGCTACACCTTC
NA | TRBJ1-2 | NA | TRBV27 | CASSLRENYGYTF | TGTGCCAGCAGTTTAAGGGAGAACTATGGCTACACCTTC
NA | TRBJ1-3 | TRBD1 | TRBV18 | CASSPLGTGQSSGNTIYF | TGTGCCAGCTCACCATTGGGGACAGGACAATCCTCTGGAAACACCATATATTTT
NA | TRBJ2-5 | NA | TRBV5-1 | CASRDSLQETQYF | TGCGCCAGCAGGGACTCCCTACAAGAGACCCAGTACTTC
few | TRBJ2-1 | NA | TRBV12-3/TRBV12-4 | CASSSTSTAEFF | TGTGCCAGCAGTTCAACTAGCACCGCGGAGTTCTTC
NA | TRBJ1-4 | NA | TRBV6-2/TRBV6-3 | CASSYSDRSTNEKLFF | TGTGCCAGCAGTTACTCGGACAGATCAACTAATGAAAAACTGTTTTTT
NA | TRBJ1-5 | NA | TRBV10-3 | CATRGSNQPQHF | TGTGCCACCCGGGGGAGCAATCAGCCCCAGCATTTT
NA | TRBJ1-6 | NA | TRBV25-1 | CASSASGRGGNSPLHF | TGTGCCAGCAGTGCTTCGGGCAGGGGTGGCAATTCACCCCTCCACTTT
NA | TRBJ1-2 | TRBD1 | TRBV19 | CASSSPGQGFGGYTF | TGTGCCAGTAGTAGCCCGGGACAGGGATTCGGAGGCTACACCTTC
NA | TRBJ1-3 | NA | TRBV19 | CASIKGPGGGNTIYF | TGTGCCAGTATTAAAGGGCCGGGGGGTGGAAACACCATATATTTT
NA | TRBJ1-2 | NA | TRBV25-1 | CASSETGRYGYTF | TGTGCCAGCAGTGAAACAGGACGGTATGGCTACACCTTC
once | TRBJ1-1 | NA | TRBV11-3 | CASSLDPTGAEAFF | TGTGCCAGCAGCTTAGACCCGACCGGGGCTGAAGCTTTCTTT
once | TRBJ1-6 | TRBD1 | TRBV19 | CASMTMGQGAISANSPLHF | TGTGCCAGTATGACGATGGGACAGGGGGCCATTTCGGCTAATTCACCCCTCCACTTT
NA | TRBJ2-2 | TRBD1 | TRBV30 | CAWKGTGTGQTGELFF | TGTGCCTGGAAGGGTACCGGGACAGGCCAAACCGGGGAGCTGTTTTTT
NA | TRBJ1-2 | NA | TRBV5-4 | CASADRDYGYTF | TGTGCCAGTGCTGACAGAGACTATGGCTACACCTTC
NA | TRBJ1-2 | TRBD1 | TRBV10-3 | CAISRDRSGEGYTF | TGTGCCATCAGCCGGGACAGGTCCGGGGAGGGCTACACCTTC
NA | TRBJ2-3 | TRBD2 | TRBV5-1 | CASTKGLAGGSSTDTQYF | TGCGCCAGCACCAAGGGACTAGCGGGGGGCTCTAGCACAGATACGCAGTATTTT
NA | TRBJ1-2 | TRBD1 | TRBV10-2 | CASSEPGQGAYGYTF | TGCGCCAGCAGTGAGCCGGGACAGGGAGCCTATGGCTACACCTTC
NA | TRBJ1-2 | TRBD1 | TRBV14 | CASSQGTGRLNYGYTF | TGTGCCAGCAGCCAAGGGACAGGGCGGCTTAACTATGGCTACACCTTC
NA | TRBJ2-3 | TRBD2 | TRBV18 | CASSPETSGSTDTQYF | TGTGCCAGCTCACCAGAGACTAGCGGGAGCACAGATACGCAGTATTTT
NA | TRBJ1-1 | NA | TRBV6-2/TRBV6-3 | CASSYSIFGQVLNTEAFF | TGTGCCAGCAGTTACTCGATTTTTGGCCAGGTATTGAACACTGAAGCTTTCTTT
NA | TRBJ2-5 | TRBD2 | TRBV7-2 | CASSLFGGGQETQYF | TGTGCCAGCAGCTTATTTGGGGGGGGGCAAGAGACCCAGTACTTC
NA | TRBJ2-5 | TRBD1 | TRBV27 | CASSLSGQSSATQYF | TGTGCCAGCAGTTTATCGGGACAGTCCTCAGCGACCCAGTACTTC
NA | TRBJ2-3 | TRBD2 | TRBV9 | CASSVLAGESTDTQYF | TGTGCCAGCAGCGTTTTAGCGGGAGAATCGACAGATACGCAGTATTTT
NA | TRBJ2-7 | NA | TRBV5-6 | CASSLAQAVRGYEQYF | TGTGCCAGCAGCTTGGCCCAGGCGGTCAGGGGCTACGAGCAGTACTTC
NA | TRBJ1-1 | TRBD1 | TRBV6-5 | CASSLFGSEGATEAFF | TGTGCCAGCAGTTTATTTGGAAGTGAGGGGGCTACTGAAGCTTTCTTT
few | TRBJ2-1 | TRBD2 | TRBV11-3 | CASSLGLAGGKREQFF | TGTGCCAGCAGCTTAGGGCTAGCGGGGGGGAAGCGTGAGCAGTTCTTC
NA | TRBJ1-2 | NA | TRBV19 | CASSPTGLGGYTF | TGTGCCAGTAGCCCTACAGGGTTGGGAGGCTACACCTTC
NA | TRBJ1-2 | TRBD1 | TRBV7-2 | CASSKYRDRDNYGYTF | TGTGCCAGCAGCAAATACCGGGACAGAGATAACTATGGCTACACCTTC
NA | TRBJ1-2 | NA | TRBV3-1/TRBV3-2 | CASSLPGQNYGYTF | TGTGCCAGCAGCCTTCCTGGACAGAACTATGGCTACACCTTC
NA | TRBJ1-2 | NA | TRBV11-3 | CASSSQGPYGYTF | TGTGCCAGCAGCTCGCAGGGCCCCTATGGCTACACCTTC
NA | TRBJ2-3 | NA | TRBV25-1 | CASSEFPGEKIDTQYF | TGTGCCAGCAGTGAATTTCCGGGGGAGAAAATAGATACGCAGTATTTT
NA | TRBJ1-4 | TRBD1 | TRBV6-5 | CASSYGQVTNEKLFF | TGTGCCAGCAGTTACGGACAGGTTACAAATGAAAAACTGTTTTTT
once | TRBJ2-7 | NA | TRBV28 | CASMGAPPYEQYF | TGTGCCAGCATGGGGGCCCCTCCTTACGAGCAGTACTTC
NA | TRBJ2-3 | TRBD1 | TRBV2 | CASSGGQDGADTQYF | TGTGCCAGCAGTGGGGGACAGGATGGGGCAGATACGCAGTATTTT
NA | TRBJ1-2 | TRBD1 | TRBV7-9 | CASSPSPGQGVYGYTF | TGTGCCAGCAGCCCATCTCCTGGGCAGGGGGTCTATGGCTACACCTTC
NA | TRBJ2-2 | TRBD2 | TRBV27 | CASSPGLAGGANTGELFF | TGTGCCAGCAGCCCAGGACTAGCGGGAGGTGCGAACACCGGGGAGCTGTTTTTT
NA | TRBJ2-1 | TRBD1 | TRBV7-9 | CASSAGQGRINEQFF | TGTGCCAGCAGCGCGGGACAGGGAAGGATCAATGAGCAGTTCTTC
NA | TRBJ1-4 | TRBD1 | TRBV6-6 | CASSRGTDVLGKLFF | TGTGCCAGCAGCCGTGGGACAGACGTTCTAGGAAAACTGTTTTTT
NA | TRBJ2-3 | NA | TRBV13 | CASSLVGRKYF | TGTGCCAGCAGCTTAGTAGGGAGAAAGTATTTT
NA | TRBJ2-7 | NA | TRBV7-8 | CASSSGDGVYEQYF | TGTGCCAGCAGCTCAGGGGACGGCGTCTACGAGCAGTACTTC
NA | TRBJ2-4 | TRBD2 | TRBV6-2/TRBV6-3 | CASSTLAGKKNIQYF | TGTGCCAGCAGCACTTTAGCGGGTAAAAAAAACATTCAGTACTTC
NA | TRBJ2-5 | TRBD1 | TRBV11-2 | CASSLDNTGTARETQYF | TGTGCCAGCAGCTTAGATAATACCGGGACAGCCAGGGAGACCCAGTACTTC
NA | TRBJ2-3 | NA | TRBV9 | CASSVSGSSTDTQYF | TGTGCCAGCAGCGTATCCGGGAGTAGCACAGATACGCAGTATTTT
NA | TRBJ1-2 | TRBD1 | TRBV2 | CASSTRQGEGYTF | TGTGCCAGCAGTACCCGACAGGGAGAAGGCTACACCTTC
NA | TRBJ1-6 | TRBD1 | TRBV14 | CASSQVDRGSSPLHF | TGTGCCAGCAGCCAGGTGGACAGGGGATCTTCACCCCTCCACTTT